A single TCR beta chain is shown here with its context. The antigen is undetermined. The entry originates in a study of OX40 agonist ivuxolimab in advanced cancers. Study summary: Past anti-PD-1, anti-PD-L1 or anti-CTLA-4 therapy was accepted, and 40% had received some. Study results and limitations: Partly responding patients at 0.1-3.0 mg/kg showed some of the smallest clonal expansion. CD4+ and CD8+ blood T cells expanded clonally by week 6 at 0.1 to 3.0 mg/kg.

Patients were ruled out by autoimmune disease history or systemic immunosuppression. The repertoire was sequenced with immunoSEQ multiplex PCR; TCRdb's copy has only in-frame clones and lacks some. The sample lists some 50,000 clones; 70% to 90% were seen once. The sequence was collected from an adult with an advanced solid tumor such as melanoma, head and neck, liver or kidney cancer. This specimen was CD4+ or CD8+ T cells sorted from blood, taken in a trial of the OX40 agonist ivuxolimab.

CDR3 bases: TGTGCCAGCAGCGAGCAGGGACAGTTAGACGAGCAGTACTTC. Translated: CASSEQGQLDEQYF. The V call is TRBV9, the J call TRBJ2-7, with 7 bases lining up with TRBD1. CDR3 length equals 14 residues. Germline V gene sequence: CDR1 SGDLS, CDR2 YYNGEE. Unmatched junction bases numbered 8, after V lost 3 bases and J lost 5 bases.